These 2 T cell receptor beta chains were sequenced from one sample in a study of tumor-infiltrating lymphocytes in localized non-small cell lung cancer. Here immunoSEQ multiplex PCR was the method, and the copy in TCRdb shows in-frame clones only, minus some. The sample contains some 14,000 clones, 75% of which appear only once. The sample taken for sequencing was lung tumor tissue. The receptors here all came from a human donor with non-small cell lung cancer.

This chain joins TRBV7-2 and TRBJ1-1; TRBD1 matches 12 bases. V trimming: 5 bases; J trimming: 4 bases; junction bases outside the gene matches: 8. Germline V lookup: CDR1 SGHTA, CDR2 FQGNSA. There are 16 residues in the CDR3. This CDR3 reads CASSRGTGGSGTEAFF. Written as DNA, the CDR3 is TGTGCCAGCAGCAGGGGGACAGGGGGCTCAGGCACTGAAGCTTTCTTT.

This clone has more than one count but fewer than ten. The identical CDR3 is also encoded by other nucleotide sequences in the sample. V gene TRBV6-5 combines with J gene TRBJ2-7; D ambiguous. V shed 2 bases and J shed 0 bases, with 8 bases lying between them. CDR3 length: 14 amino acids. The germline CDR1 and CDR2 sequences are MNHEY and SVGAGI. CDR3 in DNA: TGTGCCAGCAGTTACATCGGCAGCTCCTACGAGCAGTACTTC. Residues: CASSYIGSSYEQYF.